Each of the 7 T cell receptor beta chains below was sequenced from the same sample in a study of blood T cells in healthy people across ages. Combining a sample-barcoded 5' primer with a J-beta primer mix, a second PCR ran for roughly 7 to 12 cycles. Via MiXCR, TCRdb re-called the 5' RACE reads, giving one row per CDR3 protein. In the table there are about 670,000 distinct CDR3 sequences, about 50% of which are singletons. The sequenced sample consisted of blood. Receptor source: a woman of 80 years or more in good health.

In its sample, this clonotype was seen a few times. The chain recombines TRBV18 with TRBJ1-1, with D uncertain. CDR3 length: 11 amino acids. CDR1 and CDR2 from the germline V gene are KGHSH and LQKENI. Trimming left V 5 bases short and J 3 bases short, with 4 bases between. The CDR3 DNA reads TGTGCCAGCTCAGTAGACACTGAAGCTTTCTTT. Residues: CASSVDTEAFF.

This clonotype was picked up many times. V and J are TRBV29-1 and TRBJ2-7; 7 bases line up with TRBD1. This CDR3 has 14 amino acids. The germline V gene encodes CDR1 SQVTM and CDR2 ANQGSEA. Trimming removed 4 bases from V and 2 bases from J; junction bases left unmatched: 8. Here the CDR3 DNA reads TGCAGCGTTGGGGGCCGGGACAGTCCCTACGAGCAGTACTTC. This encodes CSVGGRDSPYEQYF.

This clonotype was found a few times. V usage is TRBV12-3 or TRBV12-4 and J usage is TRBJ1-3; D perhaps matches TRBD1 (5 bases). V was trimmed by 5 bases and J by 0 bases, leaving 8 bases between them. The CDR3 runs to 14 residues. The CDR3 sequence is CASSVGVSGNTIYF. The CDR3 nucleotides read TGTGCCAGCAGTGTAGGGGTCTCTGGAAACACCATATATTTT.

To note about this clonotype: With a much larger clone just one base away, this may be a read error. The chain carries TRBV27 and TRBJ2-4; D may correspond to TRBD1 or TRBD2 (5 bases each). The germline CDR1 and CDR2 sequences are MNHEY and SMNVEV (reference sequence). V was clipped by 4 bases and J by 6 bases, with 10 bases between them. This CDR3 contains 13 residues. CDR3 protein: CASSYKGPNIQYF. DNA for the CDR3: TGTGCCAGCAGTTACAAGGGACCAAACATTCAGTACTTC.

As regards this clonotype: One base away lies a much larger clone, so this may be a sequencing read error. The chain joins TRBV10-3 to TRBJ1-2, with D perhaps matching TRBD1 (6 bases). CDR3 length equals 13 residues. The germline CDR1 and CDR2 sequences are ENHRY and SYGVKD. The germline V and J ends were trimmed by 2 bases and 8 bases, with 12 bases remaining between them. CDR3 sequence (DNA): TGTGCCATCAGTGAGGGGGGCAGGCCGGGCTACACCTTC. Its protein is CAISEGGRPGYTF.

The rearrangement uses TRBV12-3 or TRBV12-4 and TRBJ1-5; tentatively, D is TRBD1 (6 bases). This CDR3 region has 16 residues. V dropped 6 bases and J dropped 5 bases, with 20 bases sitting between them. The CDR3 region is CASSRREGVGDQPQHF. CDR3 bases: TGTGCCAGCAGCCGCCGGGAGGGGGTAGGGGATCAGCCCCAGCATTTT.

There are a few counts of this clonotype. CDR3 protein: CASSKLSGGAQTQYF. The DNA for the CDR3 is TGTGCCAGCAGCAAGCTTAGCGGGGGGGCTCAGACCCAGTACTTC. V and J are TRBV21-1 and TRBJ2-7; the table names TRBD2, a call not compared with the DNA. The J call may be in error: the DNA end matches TRBJ2-5 better. TRBV21-1 is noted as a pseudogene. This CDR3 is 15 amino acids long.